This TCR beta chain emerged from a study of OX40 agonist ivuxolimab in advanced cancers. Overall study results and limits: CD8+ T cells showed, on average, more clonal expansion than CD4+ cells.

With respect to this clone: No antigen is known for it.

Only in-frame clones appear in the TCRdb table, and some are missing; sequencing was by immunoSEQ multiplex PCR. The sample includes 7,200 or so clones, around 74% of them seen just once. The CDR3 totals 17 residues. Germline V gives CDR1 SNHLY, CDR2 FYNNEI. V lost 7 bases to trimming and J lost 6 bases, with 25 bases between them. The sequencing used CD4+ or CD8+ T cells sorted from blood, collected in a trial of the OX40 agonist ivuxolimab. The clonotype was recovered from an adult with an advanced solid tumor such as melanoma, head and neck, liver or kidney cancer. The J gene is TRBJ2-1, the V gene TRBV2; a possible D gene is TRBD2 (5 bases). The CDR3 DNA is TGTGCCAGCAATACCCACGGTACGGGGTGGCTTCGCAATGAGCAGTTCTTC. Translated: CASNTHGTGWLRNEQFF. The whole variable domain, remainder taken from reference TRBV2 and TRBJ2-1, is EPEVTQTPSHQVTQMGQEVILRCVPISNHLYFYWYRQILGQKVEFLVSFYNNEISEKSEIFDDQFSVERPDGSNFTLKIRSTKLEDSAMYFCASNTHGTGWLRNEQFFGPGTRLTVL.